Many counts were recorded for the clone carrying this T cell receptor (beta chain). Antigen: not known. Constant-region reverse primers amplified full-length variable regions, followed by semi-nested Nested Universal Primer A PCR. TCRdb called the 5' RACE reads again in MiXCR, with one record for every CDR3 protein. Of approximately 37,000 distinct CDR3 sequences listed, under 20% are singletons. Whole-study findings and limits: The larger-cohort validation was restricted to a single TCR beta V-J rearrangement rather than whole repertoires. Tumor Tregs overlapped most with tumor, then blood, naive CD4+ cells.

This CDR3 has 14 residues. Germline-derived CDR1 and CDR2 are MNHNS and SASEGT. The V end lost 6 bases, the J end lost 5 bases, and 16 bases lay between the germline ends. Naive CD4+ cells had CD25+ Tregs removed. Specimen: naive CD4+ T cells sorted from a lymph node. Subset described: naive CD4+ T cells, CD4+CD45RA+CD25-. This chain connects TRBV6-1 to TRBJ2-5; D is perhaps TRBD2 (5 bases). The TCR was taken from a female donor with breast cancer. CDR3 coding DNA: TGTGCCAGCAGCGGTCTGGCGCGGAGGGAGACCCAGTACTTC. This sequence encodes CASSGLARRETQYF.